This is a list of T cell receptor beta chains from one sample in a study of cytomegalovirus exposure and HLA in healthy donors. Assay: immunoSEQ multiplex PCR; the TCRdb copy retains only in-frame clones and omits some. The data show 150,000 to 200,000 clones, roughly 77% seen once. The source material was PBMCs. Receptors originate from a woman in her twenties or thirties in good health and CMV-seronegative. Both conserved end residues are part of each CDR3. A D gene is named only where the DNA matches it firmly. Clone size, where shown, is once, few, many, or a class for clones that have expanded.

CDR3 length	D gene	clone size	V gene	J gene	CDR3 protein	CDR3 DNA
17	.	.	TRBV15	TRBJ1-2	CATSRESGHSGEYGYTF	TGTGCCACCAGCAGGGAGTCGGGACACAGTGGGGAATATGGCTACACCTTC
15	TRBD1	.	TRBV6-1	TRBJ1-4	CASSLWTGSNEKLFF	TGTGCCAGCAGTCTCTGGACAGGGAGTAATGAAAAACTGTTTTTT
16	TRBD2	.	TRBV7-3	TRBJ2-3	CASSLGASGSTDTQYF	TGTGCCAGCAGCTTAGGGGCTAGCGGAAGCACAGATACGCAGTATTTT
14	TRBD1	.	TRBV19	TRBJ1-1	CASRQGGSNTEAFF	TGTGCCAGTAGGCAGGGGGGATCGAACACTGAAGCTTTCTTT
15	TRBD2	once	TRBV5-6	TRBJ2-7	CASSLVGGLTYEQYF	TGTGCCAGCAGCTTAGTGGGGGGGTTAACCTACGAGCAGTACTTC
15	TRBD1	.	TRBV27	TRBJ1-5	CASSLVGQANFPQHF	TGTGCCAGCAGTTTAGTAGGACAGGCGAATTTCCCCCAGCATTTT
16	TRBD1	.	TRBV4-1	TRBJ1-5	CASSQDKGQLNQPQHF	TGCGCCAGCAGCCAAGATAAGGGACAGCTCAATCAGCCCCAGCATTTT
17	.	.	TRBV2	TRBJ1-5	CASSRGSVGYSNQPQHF	TGTGCCAGCAGTCGGGGGAGTGTGGGATATAGCAATCAGCCCCAGCATTTT
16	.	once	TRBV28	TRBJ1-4	CASSSAGQTTNEKLFF	TGTGCCAGCAGTTCCGCCGGACAGACAACTAATGAAAAACTGTTTTTT
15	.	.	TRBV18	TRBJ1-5	CASSPQGRGNQPQHF	TGTGCCAGCTCACCCCAGGGTAGGGGCAATCAGCCCCAGCATTTT
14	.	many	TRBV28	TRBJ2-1	CASHQRGSYNEQFF	TGTGCCAGCCACCAACGGGGCTCCTACAATGAGCAGTTCTTC
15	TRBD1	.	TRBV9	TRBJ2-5	CASSADRGRQETQYF	TGTGCCAGCAGCGCGGACAGGGGTAGGCAAGAGACCCAGTACTTC
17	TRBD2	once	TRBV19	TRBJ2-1	CASSTGLAGVPYNEQFF	TGTGCCAGTAGTACGGGACTAGCGGGGGTACCCTACAATGAGCAGTTCTTC
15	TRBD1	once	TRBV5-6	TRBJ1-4	CASSREQGTNEKLFF	TGTGCCAGCAGCAGGGAACAGGGGACTAATGAAAAACTGTTTTTT
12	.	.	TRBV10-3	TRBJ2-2	CAIIPGLRELFF	TGTGCCATCATACCCGGACTAAGGGAGCTGTTTTTT
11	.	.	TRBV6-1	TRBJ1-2	CASSRTDGYTF	TGTGCCAGCAGTCGGACAGATGGCTACACCTTC
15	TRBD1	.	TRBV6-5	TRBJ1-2	CASRVGQGGSYGYTF	TGTGCCAGCAGGGTAGGACAGGGTGGTTCTTACGGCTACACCTTC
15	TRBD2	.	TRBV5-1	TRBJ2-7	CASSYTSGSNYEQYF	TGCGCCAGCAGCTACACTAGCGGGTCTAACTACGAGCAGTACTTC
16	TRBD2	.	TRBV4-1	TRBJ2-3	CASSQEASGSTDTQYF	TGCGCCAGCAGCCAAGAGGCTAGCGGTAGCACAGATACGCAGTATTTT
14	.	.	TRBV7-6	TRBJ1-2	CASSLGGSPYGYTF	TGTGCCAGCAGCTTAGGCGGCTCACCCTATGGCTACACCTTC
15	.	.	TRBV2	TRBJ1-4	CAREAGRQGPEKLFF	TGTGCCAGGGAAGCCGGGAGGCAGGGACCTGAAAAACTGTTTTTT
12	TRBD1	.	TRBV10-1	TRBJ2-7	CASRETGGEQYF	TGCGCCAGCAGGGAGACAGGGGGCGAGCAGTACTTC
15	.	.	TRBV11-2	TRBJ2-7	CASSLVRVRSYEQYF	TGTGCCAGCAGCTTAGTCAGGGTACGGTCCTACGAGCAGTACTTC
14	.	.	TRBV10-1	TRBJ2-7	CASSSPDTDYEQYF	TGCGCCAGCAGTTCCCCCGACACGGACTACGAGCAGTACTTC
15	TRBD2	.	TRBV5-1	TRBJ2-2	CASSLVAGDTGELFF	TGCGCCAGCAGCTTGGTAGCGGGGGACACCGGGGAGCTGTTTTTT
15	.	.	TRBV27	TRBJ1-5	CASSPRTRAEQPQHF	TGTGCCAGCAGTCCTAGGACCAGGGCTGAGCAGCCCCAGCATTTT
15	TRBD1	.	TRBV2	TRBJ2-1	CASIPAGGPKNEQFF	TGTGCCAGCATTCCGGCAGGGGGCCCCAAAAATGAGCAGTTCTTC
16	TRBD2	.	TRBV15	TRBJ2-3	CATSRDQAGRTDTQYF	TGTGCCACCAGCAGAGATCAAGCGGGACGAACAGATACGCAGTATTTT
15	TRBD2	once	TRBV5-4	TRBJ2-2	CASSLLAGEIGELFF	TGTGCCAGCAGCTTACTAGCGGGGGAAATCGGGGAGCTGTTTTTT
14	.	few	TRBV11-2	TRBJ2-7	CASSLEGGLYEQYF	TGTGCCAGCAGCCTAGAGGGGGGTCTCTACGAGCAGTACTTC
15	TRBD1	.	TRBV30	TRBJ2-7	CAWTLGGTGMNEQYF	TGTGCCTGGACCTTGGGGGGGACAGGGATGAACGAGCAGTACTTC
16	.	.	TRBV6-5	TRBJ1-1	CASSYTPTGQNTEAFF	TGTGCCAGCAGTTACACCCCCACAGGTCAGAACACTGAAGCTTTCTTT
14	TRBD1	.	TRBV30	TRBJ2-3	CAWKTGLHTDTQYF	TGTGCCTGGAAGACAGGGCTTCACACAGATACGCAGTATTTT
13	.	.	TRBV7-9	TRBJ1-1	CASRQRLNTEAFF	TGTGCCAGCAGACAGAGACTGAACACTGAAGCTTTCTTT
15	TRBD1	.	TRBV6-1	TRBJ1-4	CASSVDRGINEKLFF	TGTGCCAGCAGTGTGGACAGGGGGATTAATGAAAAACTGTTTTTT
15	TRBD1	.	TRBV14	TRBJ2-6	CASSRGGTGANVLTF	TGTGCCAGCAGCCGAGGGGGCACTGGGGCCAACGTCCTGACTTTC
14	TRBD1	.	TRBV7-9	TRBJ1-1	CASSPTGANTEAFF	TGTGCCAGCAGCCCGACAGGGGCCAACACTGAAGCTTTCTTT
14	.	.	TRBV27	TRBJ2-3	CASRSGLRTDTQYF	TGTGCCAGCAGATCAGGGCTAAGGACAGATACGCAGTATTTT
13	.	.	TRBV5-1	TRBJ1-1	CASGTNREDEAFF	TGCGCCAGCGGTACGAATCGGGAGGATGAAGCTTTCTTT
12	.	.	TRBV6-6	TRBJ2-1	CASSIGLNEQFF	TGTGCCAGCAGCATCGGACTCAATGAGCAGTTCTTC
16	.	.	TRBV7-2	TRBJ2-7	CASSLVDTGFSYEQYF	TGTGCCAGCAGCTTAGTCGATACGGGGTTCTCCTACGAGCAGTACTTC